These 25 T cell receptor beta chains originate from one sample sequenced in a study of blood T cell repertoires in COVID-19. Here immunoSEQ multiplex PCR was the method, and the copy in TCRdb shows in-frame clones only, minus some. This table holds roughly 240,000 clones, under 90% found once. The sequencing sample was made of PBMCs or T cells enriched from blood (not recorded which). These receptors were obtained from a woman aged 40 to 50 who had been exposed to COVID-19.

The rearrangement links TRBV7-3 to TRBJ2-1; 9 bases match TRBD1. Unmatched junction bases numbered 7, after V lost 5 bases and J lost 2 bases. In germline, CDR1 is SGHTA, CDR2 FQGTGA. This CDR3 spans 16 amino acids. The CDR3: CASSALGTGTYNEQFF. The CDR3 DNA follows: TGTGCCAGCAGCGCCCTCGGGACAGGGACCTACAATGAGCAGTTCTTC. The full variable domain, completed using reference TRBV7-3 and TRBJ2-1, is GAGVSQTPSNKVTEKGKYVELRCDPISGHTALYWYRQSLGQGPEFLIYFQGTGAADDSGLPNDRFFAVRPEGSVSTLKIQRTERGDSAVYLCASSALGTGTYNEQFFGPGTRLTVL.

This chain uses TRBV4-3 with TRBJ2-2, with 7 bases that match TRBD2. J gave up 4 bases and V 1 base, and 12 bases lay outside the gene matches. Germline assignment: CDR1 LGHNA and CDR2 YSLEER. This CDR3 region has 18 residues. The CDR3 coding sequence is TGCGCCAGCAGCCAAGTCGGCGGGGGAAACAGACGCACCGGGGAGCTGTTTTTT. Encoded protein: CASSQVGGGNRRTGELFF.

The V gene is TRBV3-1 (or the pseudogene TRBV3-2), the J gene TRBJ1-1; D remains ambiguous. Germline CDR1 and CDR2: LGHDT and YNNKEL (reference sequence). This CDR3 comprises 12 residues. The ends were cut back, 1 base at V and 3 bases at J, with 3 bases in the middle. The CDR3, as DNA: TGTGCCAGCAGCCAAGCTGACACTGAAGCTTTCTTT. It translates to CASSQADTEAFF.

The genes are TRBV4-1 and TRBJ1-1, with 7 bases identical to TRBD1. There are 14 residues in the CDR3. Germline CDR1 MGHRA, CDR2 YSYEKL. The junction had 4 bases not matched to a gene; V was cut back by 4 bases and J by 2 bases. The CDR3 region has the DNA TGCGCCAGCAGCCTTTGGGACAGAAACACTGAAGCTTTCTTT. Translating gives CASSLWDRNTEAFF.

The CDR3 nucleotides are TGTGCCAGCAGCCAAGATCCGAGTAGCGGGGGTTGGAATGAGCAGTTCTTC. Translation: CASSQDPSSGGWNEQFF. This chain joins TRBV3-1 (or the pseudogene TRBV3-2) and TRBJ2-1, with 9 bases matching TRBD2. The CDR3 extends over 17 amino acids. Trimming took 0 bases from V and 7 from J; bases not matched to a gene: 10. The germline gives CDR1 LGHDT, CDR2 YNNKEL (reference sequence).

The table lists this clone with a count of one. The CDR3 bases are TGCGCCAGCAGCCGGGGGGAGGGGAAGGTTTTCTTT. Translating it yields CASSRGEGKVFF. The chain links TRBV4-1 to TRBJ1-1, with D possibly matching TRBD1 (5 bases). The V gene lost 4 bases and the J gene lost 13 bases, with 16 bases spanning the gap. Germline CDR1 MGHRA, CDR2 YSYEKL. CDR3 size: 12 residues.

This chain connects TRBV6-6 to TRBJ1-1; the D gene is possibly TRBD1 (6 bases). V lost 0 bases and J lost 1, with 9 bases in between. Germline V gene sequence: CDR1 MNHNY, CDR2 SVGAGI (reference sequence). CDR3 length: 15 residues. CDR3 DNA: TGTGCCAGCAGTTACTCGGCAGGGGCGAACACTGAAGCTTTCTTT. Encoded protein: CASSYSAGANTEAFF.

This clone is a singleton in its sample. This rearrangement joins TRBV7-3 to TRBJ2-1, with 7 bases aligning to TRBD1. Germline CDR1 and CDR2: SGHTA and FQGTGA. The CDR3 sequence is 13 residues long. Trimming at V came to 3 bases and at J to 11 bases, leaving 7 bases not matched to a gene. In DNA, the CDR3 is TGTGCCAGCAGCTTTTACGGACAGGAGAAGCAGTTCTTC. Protein: CASSFYGQEKQFF.

The chain uses TRBV6-6 and TRBJ1-1; no reliable D call. V gave up 0 bases and J gave up 0 bases, with 8 bases separating them. The CDR3 has 15 amino acids. Germline V gene data show CDR1 as MNHNY and CDR2 as SVGAGI (reference sequence). The CDR3 here is CASSYSGSLNTEAFF. The CDR3 DNA sequence: TGTGCCAGCAGTTACTCGGGCAGCCTGAACACTGAAGCTTTCTTT.

The rearrangement joins TRBV7-8 to TRBJ2-5; D remains unclear. Trimming pared 6 bases from V and 1 base from J, leaving 27 bases between. Germline V CDR1 and CDR2: SGHVS, FQNEAQ. The CDR3 loop spans 19 amino acids. CDR3 amino acids: CASRTGAAVRVAVQETQYF. The CDR3 DNA follows: TGTGCCAGCAGGACCGGTGCGGCTGTCCGTGTGGCTGTCCAAGAGACCCAGTACTTC.

This clone turned up a few times. This rearrangement joins TRBV6-1 to TRBJ2-5; D uncertain. The CDR3 runs 14 residues. V dropped 1 base and J dropped 0 bases, with 6 bases sitting between them. Per germline, CDR1 MNHNS and CDR2 SASEGT. This CDR3 is CASSEVAYQETQYF. In DNA, the CDR3 is TGTGCCAGCAGTGAAGTTGCGTACCAAGAGACCCAGTACTTC.

CDR3 coding DNA: TGTGCCAGCAGCTTCTCTACGGCGGGGCCCCAGCATTTT. Translation: CASSFSTAGPQHF. The chain employs TRBV7-9 and TRBJ1-5; D not resolved. CDR1 SEHNR and CDR2 FQNEAQ come from the germline V gene (reference sequence). V was shortened by 3 bases and J by 9 bases, with 12 bases between the two germline ends. CDR3 length: 13 amino acids.

The CDR3, as DNA: TGTGCCAGCAAAGGGGAAGGGGGATACAATGAGCAGTTCTTC. Translated, it gives CASKGEGGYNEQFF. The rearrangement uses TRBV6-6 and TRBJ2-1, with D perhaps matching TRBD1 (6 bases). This CDR3 has 14 residues. Per the germline V gene, CDR1 is MNHNY and CDR2 is SVGAGI (reference sequence). Trimming removed 7 bases at V and 4 bases at J, with 14 bases between.

This rearrangement joins TRBV10-3 to TRBJ1-5; 8 bases match TRBD1. V shed 8 bases, J shed 5 bases, and the junction held 5 bases outside the gene matches. Looked up from germline, CDR1 is ENHRY and CDR2 is SYGVKD. The length of the CDR3 is 13 residues. Here the CDR3 reads CAIGQGGDQPQHF. The CDR3 bases are TGTGCCATCGGACAGGGAGGGGATCAGCCCCAGCATTTT.

V is TRBV27 and J is TRBJ2-1; D is undetermined. Germline V gene data show CDR1 as MNHEY and CDR2 as SMNVEV (reference sequence). Trimming pared 0 bases from V and 0 bases from J, leaving 9 bases between. The CDR3 runs 16 residues. CDR3 region: CASSLSWASSYNEQFF. As DNA, the CDR3 is TGTGCCAGCAGTTTATCATGGGCGAGCTCCTACAATGAGCAGTTCTTC.

The chain links TRBV19 to TRBJ1-2; D may be TRBD1 (5 bases). The CDR3 length is 12 residues. With 7 bases removed from V and 8 bases from J, the gap between germline ends came to 14 bases. Germline assignment: CDR1 LNHDA and CDR2 SQIVND (reference sequence). In DNA form, the CDR3 reads TGTGCCAGTACCCCGCGGCAGGGCGGCTACACCTTC. Translating gives CASTPRQGGYTF.

This clone was observed a single time. This chain uses TRBV6-9 with TRBJ2-1, with 7 bases fitting TRBD1. V shed 2 bases and J 7 bases; nucleotides not matched to a gene: 11. This CDR3 spans 16 amino acids. Germline lookup yields CDR1 MNHGY and CDR2 SVAAGI. The DNA of the CDR3 is TGTGCCAGCAGTTATCCTGGACAGGACACTCGAAATGAGCAGTTCTTC. Its protein is CASSYPGQDTRNEQFF.

This clone has only one observation. The V and J genes are TRBV5-1 and TRBJ2-5, with 10 bases aligning to TRBD1. V dropped 3 bases and J dropped 5; count of bases not matched to a gene: 13. CDR3 length: 17 amino acids. Germline V gene sequence: CDR1 SGHRS, CDR2 YFSETQ. CDR3 protein: CASSWRSGTGDGETQYF. The CDR3 DNA reads as TGCGCCAGCAGCTGGAGATCCGGGACAGGGGATGGGGAGACCCAGTACTTC.

The chain uses TRBV29-1 and TRBJ1-1; D is possibly TRBD1 (6 bases). From germline, CDR1 is SQVTM and CDR2 ANQGSEA. The CDR3 is made up of 13 amino acids. Trimming left V 4 bases short and J 4 bases short, with 13 bases between. The CDR3 loop is CSVVGGRGTEAFF. As DNA, the CDR3 is TGCAGCGTTGTTGGTGGCAGGGGCACTGAAGCTTTCTTT.

The rearrangement links TRBV24-1 to TRBJ2-3; 12 nucleotides agree with TRBD2. The CDR3 spans 17 residues. J was trimmed by 2 bases and V by 3 bases; bases with no gene match: 5. The V gene's germline CDR1 is KGHDR and CDR2 SFDVKD. The CDR3 spells CATSDPTSGGTTDTQYF. CDR3 coding DNA: TGTGCCACCAGTGATCCGACTAGCGGGGGAACCACAGATACGCAGTATTTT.

The chain has TRBV25-1 and TRBJ2-1, with 13 bases lining up with TRBD2. Germline trimming cut 4 bases from V and 9 bases from J; bases unmatched to any gene: 6. The CDR3 length is 15 residues. In germline, CDR1 is MGHDK, CDR2 SYGVNS. CDR3 DNA sequence: TGTGCCAGCAGTGTGGGACTAGCGGGGACCGGTGAGCAGTTCTTC. Its protein product is CASSVGLAGTGEQFF.

This clone was seen a few times. The J gene is TRBJ2-2, the V gene TRBV7-3; TRBD1 aligns across 7 bases. Germline V gene data show CDR1 as SGHTA and CDR2 as FQGTGA. The CDR3 is 15 residues long. V trimming: 5 bases; J trimming: 4 bases; junction bases outside the gene matches: 7. As DNA, the CDR3 is TGTGCCAGCAGCCCGACAGGGCCGATCACCGGGGAGCTGTTTTTT. Translating gives CASSPTGPITGELFF.

This rearrangement joins TRBV11-2 to TRBJ1-2, with 9 bases lining up with TRBD1. Germline trimming cut 5 bases from V and 8 bases from J; bases unmatched to any gene: 6. Per germline, CDR1 SGHAT and CDR2 FQNNGV. This CDR3 is built from 13 residues. As DNA, the CDR3 is TGTGCCAGCAGCCGAGACAGGGGGTCCGGCTACACCTTC. Translation: CASSRDRGSGYTF.

The rearrangement uses TRBV19 and TRBJ1-1; the D gene is possibly TRBD1 (5 bases). V dropped 5 bases and J dropped 1 base, with 14 bases sitting between them. This CDR3 has 15 amino acids. The V gene's germline CDR1 is LNHDA and CDR2 SQIVND (reference sequence). CDR3 nucleotide sequence: TGTGCCAGTAGTCCCCGACAGACGACGAACACTGAAGCTTTCTTT. Encoded protein: CASSPRQTTNTEAFF.

The V and J genes are TRBV5-1 and TRBJ2-3; 10 nucleotides agree with TRBD2. The V gene end was trimmed by 0 bases and the J gene end by 4 bases; junction bases not matched to a gene: 5. CDR3 length: 16 amino acids. Germline CDR1 SGHRS, CDR2 YFSETQ. The chain's CDR3 is CASSLGSGGPADTQYF. CDR3 in DNA: TGCGCCAGCAGCTTGGGTAGCGGGGGGCCCGCAGATACGCAGTATTTT.